Below, 30 T cell receptor beta chains from the same sample are listed, as sequenced in a study of OX40 agonist ivuxolimab in advanced cancers. The protocol was immunoSEQ multiplex PCR, while the TCRdb copy is restricted to in-frame clones and leaves out a portion. In the table there are 70,000 to 80,000 clones, 87% of which are singletons. The source material was CD4+ or CD8+ T cells sorted from blood, sampled in a trial of the OX40 agonist ivuxolimab. These TCRs come from an adult with an advanced solid tumor such as melanoma, head and neck, liver or kidney cancer.

This chain links TRBV27 with TRBJ2-7; 7 bases are shared with TRBD2. This CDR3 has 14 amino acids. CDR1 and CDR2 from the germline V gene are MNHEY and SMNVEV (reference sequence). V lost 7 bases, J lost 5 bases, and 11 bases stayed unmatched. The CDR3 bases are TGTGCCAGCACCTCCTGGGGGGGGTCCAACGAGCAGTACTTC. Amino acid sequence: CASTSWGGSNEQYF.

The chain links TRBV5-8 to TRBJ1-1; D remains unclear. Germline CDR1 SGHTS, CDR2 YDEGEE. V was pared by 2 bases and J by 2 bases, with 7 bases between. The CDR3 runs to 13 residues. In DNA, the CDR3 is TGTGCCAGCAGCTTAACAGAAAACACTGAAGCTTTCTTT. It is translated as CASSLTENTEAFF.

The rearrangement joins TRBV5-5 to TRBJ2-2; no definite D call. V lost 1 base to trimming and J lost 5 bases, with 3 bases between them. CDR3 length: 12 residues. Germline-derived CDR1 and CDR2 are SGHKS and YYEKEE (reference sequence). CDR3 DNA sequence: TGTGCCAGCAGCTTGTTAACCGGGGAGCTGTTTTTT. It specifies CASSLLTGELFF.

The rearrangement uses TRBV19 and TRBJ2-2, with D perhaps matching TRBD1 (5 bases). Trimming removed 7 bases at V and 5 bases at J, with 20 bases between. Looked up from germline, CDR1 is LNHDA and CDR2 is SQIVND (reference sequence). The CDR3 contains 16 residues. CDR3 sequence (DNA): TGTGCCAGTACCTACCTGGTGGGGCGGCCGACCGGGGAGCTGTTTTTT. This translates into CASTYLVGRPTGELFF.

The J gene is TRBJ2-2, the V gene TRBV19, with 8 bases that match TRBD1. Trimming removed 9 bases from V and 0 bases from J; junction bases left unmatched: 3. Germline V gives CDR1 LNHDA, CDR2 SQIVND (reference sequence). This CDR3 spans 14 amino acids. The CDR3 here is CASRDRPNTGELFF. In DNA form, the CDR3 reads TGTGCCAGCCGGGACAGGCCGAACACCGGGGAGCTGTTTTTT.

The chain couples TRBV7-9 to TRBJ1-1; D is undetermined. Trimming took off 2 bases at V and 0 bases at J, with 1 base between the two ends. Looked up from germline, CDR1 is SEHNR and CDR2 is FQNEAQ (reference sequence). The CDR3 length is 12 residues. CDR3 in DNA: TGTGCCAGCAGCTTACTGAACACTGAAGCTTTCTTT. It specifies CASSLLNTEAFF.

The chain uses TRBV4-1 and TRBJ2-3; possible D gene TRBD1, 6 bases. The V gene lost 0 bases and the J gene lost 5 bases, with 12 bases spanning the gap. From germline, CDR1 is MGHRA and CDR2 YSYEKL. The CDR3 is 15 amino acids. CDR3 amino acids: CASSQDWQGIDTQYF. The CDR3 DNA reads as TGCGCCAGCAGCCAAGATTGGCAGGGGATAGATACGCAGTATTTT.

J is TRBJ2-1 and V is TRBV6-1; perhaps D is TRBD1 or TRBD2 (5 bases each). The ends were cut back, 4 bases at V and 8 bases at J, with 15 bases in the middle. Germline V gene data show CDR1 as MNHNS and CDR2 as SASEGT. The CDR3 is 14 residues long. This chain's CDR3 is CASSAPAGGYEQFF. For the CDR3, the DNA is TGTGCCAGCAGTGCGCCGGCTGGGGGTTATGAGCAGTTCTTC.

The rearrangement uses TRBV10-1 and TRBJ2-4; D may match TRBD1 or TRBD2 (6 bases each). This CDR3 has 16 amino acids. Per germline, CDR1 WNHNN and CDR2 SYGVQD (reference sequence). V gave up 0 bases and J gave up 1 base, with 10 bases separating them. The CDR3 nucleotides are TGCGCCAGCAGTGAGTCGAGGGGGGCGGCCAAAAACATTCAGTACTTC. Amino acids: CASSESRGAAKNIQYF.

The chain uses TRBV6-5 and TRBJ1-4; 7 bases align to TRBD1. This CDR3 is 14 amino acids long. V trimming: 4 bases; J trimming: 7 bases; junction bases outside the gene matches: 6. Germline V gene data show CDR1 as MNHEY and CDR2 as SVGAGI. The CDR3 loop reads CASSSGQQREKLFF. CDR3 DNA: TGTGCCAGCAGTTCGGGACAGCAGCGTGAAAAACTGTTTTTT.

This chain connects TRBV5-6 to TRBJ1-3; D call uncertain. CDR1 is SGHDT, CDR2 YYEEEE, per germline. This CDR3 has 14 amino acids. V was trimmed by 4 bases and J by 5 bases, leaving 13 bases between them. The CDR3 is CASSPRTGRNTIYF. The CDR3 nucleotides read TGTGCCAGCAGCCCTCGGACCGGGAGAAACACCATATATTTT.

This chain links TRBV25-1 with TRBJ2-1, with TRBD2 identical over 12 bases. The CDR3 totals 15 residues. The V and J ends lost 3 bases and 4 bases, in that order; junction bases with no gene match: 1. Germline V gene data show CDR1 as MGHDK and CDR2 as SYGVNS. CDR3 loop: CASSDLAGGYNEQFF. CDR3 coding DNA: TGTGCCAGCAGTGACCTAGCGGGAGGGTACAATGAGCAGTTCTTC.

V usage is TRBV29-1 and J usage is TRBJ2-7; D possibly corresponds to TRBD1 (5 bases). V was cut by 0 bases and J by 6 bases, with 6 bases left in between. The CDR3 extends over 11 amino acids. Germline values: CDR1 SQVTM, CDR2 ANQGSEA. CDR3 in DNA: TGCAGCGTTGAAGAAACAGGCGAGCAGTACTTC. It yields the protein CSVEETGEQYF.

The V call is TRBV5-4, the J call TRBJ2-5; D possibly corresponds to TRBD1 (5 bases). Germline lookup yields CDR1 SGHNT and CDR2 YYREEE (reference sequence). The V and J ends lost 0 bases and 4 bases respectively, with 13 bases between them. There are 15 residues in the CDR3. CDR3 amino acids: CASSLDLGTGETQYF. CDR3 DNA: TGTGCCAGCAGCTTGGATCTCGGAACAGGAGAGACCCAGTACTTC. Full variable domain (missing parts from reference TRBV5-4 and TRBJ2-5): ETGVTQSPTHLIKTRGQQVTLRCSSQSGHNTVSWYQQALGQGPQFIFQYYREEENGRGNFPPRFSGLQFPNYSSELNVNALELDDSALYLCASSLDLGTGETQYFGPGTRLLVL.

V gene TRBV10-3 combines with J gene TRBJ2-7; TRBD1 is a possible D gene (5 bases). V was clipped by 2 bases and J by 6 bases, with 14 bases between them. CDR1 is ENHRY and CDR2 is SYGVKD in the germline V gene. The CDR3 runs to 14 residues. The CDR3 is CAISESQGRGEQYF. CDR3 in DNA: TGTGCCATCAGTGAGAGTCAGGGAAGGGGCGAGCAGTACTTC.

The V gene is TRBV6-5, the J gene TRBJ1-1; 7 nucleotides line up with TRBD1. CDR1 is MNHEY, CDR2 SVGAGI, per germline. The CDR3 is 14 amino acids. V trimming: 2 bases; J trimming: 4 bases; junction bases outside the gene matches: 4. CDR3 residues: CASSYDQGGTEAFF. The CDR3 DNA follows: TGTGCCAGCAGTTACGACCAGGGGGGCACTGAAGCTTTCTTT.

This clone was seen only a few times. V is TRBV21-1 and J is TRBJ2-3; the table's D call of TRBD2 was not tested on the DNA. TRBV21-1 constitutes a pseudogene. The CDR3 has 18 residues. The CDR3 is CASRPLSHRGVGGDTQYF. CDR3 nucleotides: TGTGCCAGCAGACCCCTATCTCATCGGGGGGTCGGTGGAGATACGCAGTATTTT.

The chain is built from TRBV5-1 and TRBJ1-2; D not certain. Looked up from germline, CDR1 is SGHRS and CDR2 is YFSETQ. This CDR3 spans 14 amino acids. V lost 1 base to trimming and J lost 4 bases, with 11 bases between them. CDR3 sequence (DNA): TGCGCCAGCAGCTTGAAATCCGATTCCTATGGCTACACCTTC. Encoded protein: CASSLKSDSYGYTF.

This chain joins TRBV9 and TRBJ2-3; TRBD1 matches 10 bases. J lost 6 bases, V lost 0 bases, and 4 bases had no gene match. The CDR3 contains 15 residues. Germline CDR1 is SGDLS and CDR2 is YYNGEE. The CDR3 protein is CASSVEDRGWDTQYF. The CDR3 DNA reads TGTGCCAGCAGCGTAGAGGACAGGGGGTGGGATACGCAGTATTTT.

V gene TRBV18 combines with J gene TRBJ1-5; D possibly corresponds to TRBD1 (6 bases). V was shortened by 3 bases and J by 6 bases, with 18 bases between the two germline ends. This CDR3 is 16 amino acids long. Germline V CDR1 and CDR2: KGHSH, LQKENI. The CDR3 DNA reads as TGTGCCAGCTCACCTGACATGACAGGAGGGGGTCAGCCCCAGCATTTT. Amino acid sequence: CASSPDMTGGGQPQHF.

The rearrangement links TRBV4-1 to TRBJ2-5; the D gene could be TRBD1 or TRBD2 (6 bases each). Deletions cut 0 bases from V and 3 bases from J, with 17 bases between. The CDR3 length is 17 residues. Germline V gene data show CDR1 as MGHRA and CDR2 as YSYEKL. The CDR3 nucleotides are TGCGCCAGCAGCCAAGATGGGGGGCCTGACGCCAAAGAGACCCAGTACTTC. Translation gives CASSQDGGPDAKETQYF.

This chain joins TRBV7-6 and TRBJ2-3; D call uncertain. Germline V lookup: CDR1 SGHVS, CDR2 FNYEAQ. The V end lost 8 bases, the J end lost 6 bases, and 9 bases lay between the germline ends. The CDR3 has 11 residues. CDR3 nucleotides: TGTGCCAGCGGCAGAAGCGATACGCAGTATTTT. Its protein is CASGRSDTQYF.

The chain is built from TRBV29-1 and TRBJ2-3; a possible D gene is TRBD2 (6 bases). The ends were cut back, 7 bases at V and 0 bases at J, with 11 bases in the middle. CDR1 is SQVTM, CDR2 ANQGSEA, per germline. The length of the CDR3 is 13 residues. CDR3 sequence: CSAPGLSTDTQYF. CDR3 sequence (DNA): TGCAGCGCCCCGGGACTCAGCACAGATACGCAGTATTTT.

The chain employs TRBV7-2 and TRBJ2-3; TRBD2 matches at 8 bases. Looked up from germline, CDR1 is SGHTA and CDR2 is FQGNSA. The CDR3 has 17 amino acids. J lost 2 bases, V lost 1 base, and 8 bases had no gene match. The CDR3 region has the DNA TGTGCCAGCAGCTTAGTGGCGGGCGGGGGGTCCACAGATACGCAGTATTTT. It specifies CASSLVAGGGSTDTQYF.

The rearrangement uses TRBV7-3 and TRBJ1-1; D remains ambiguous. V was shortened by 2 bases and J by 1 base, with 8 bases between the two germline ends. The CDR3 sequence is 14 residues long. Per the germline V gene, CDR1 is SGHTA and CDR2 is FQGTGA. CDR3 sequence: CASSLDAENTEAFF. In DNA form, the CDR3 reads TGTGCCAGCAGCTTAGATGCAGAGAACACTGAAGCTTTCTTT.

The chain links TRBV19 to TRBJ1-1; D may be TRBD1 (6 bases). The V gene lost 3 bases and the J gene lost 3 bases, with 11 bases spanning the gap. The CDR3 is made up of 14 amino acids. Germline lookup yields CDR1 LNHDA and CDR2 SQIVND (reference sequence). DNA of the CDR3: TGTGCCAGTAGTATCACACAGGGCCACACTGAAGCTTTCTTT. This encodes CASSITQGHTEAFF.

The chain is built from TRBV28 and TRBJ1-2; D is ambiguous. The V and J ends lost 4 bases and 6 bases respectively, with 9 bases between them. Germline CDR1 reads MDHEN; CDR2 reads SYDVKM. The CDR3 consists of 12 residues. DNA of the CDR3: TGTGCCAGCAGTTACTCCGCGAATGGCTACACCTTC. It encodes CASSYSANGYTF.

V usage is TRBV7-9 and J usage is TRBJ1-5; 12 bases are a match to TRBD1. Germline CDR1 SEHNR, CDR2 FQNEAQ (reference sequence). V lost 5 bases, J lost 7 bases, and 9 bases stayed unmatched. This CDR3 contains 16 residues. Written as DNA, the CDR3 is TGTGCCAGCAGCCACGCCGGGACAGGGGGCGTGCAGCCCCAGCATTTT. Its protein product is CASSHAGTGGVQPQHF. The variable domain in full, with the rest retrieved from reference TRBV7-9 and TRBJ1-5, is DTGVSQNPRHKITKRGQNVTFRCDPISEHNRLYWYRQTLGQGPEFLTYFQNEAQLEKSRLLSDRFSAERPKGSFSTLEIQRTEQGDSAMYLCASSHAGTGGVQPQHFGDGTRLSIL.

The V call is TRBV20-1, the J call TRBJ2-3; unclear D gene. Germline values: CDR1 DFQATT, CDR2 SNEGSKA (reference sequence). Trimming removed 6 bases from V and 6 bases from J, with 10 bases in between. The CDR3 has 11 residues. CDR3 sequence (DNA): TGCAGTGCGCTAGGGTTGGATACGCAGTATTTT. Amino acids: CSALGLDTQYF.

The chain carries TRBV5-1 and TRBJ2-5, with 8 bases fitting TRBD2. The CDR3 length is 16 residues. Unmatched junction bases numbered 14, after V lost 6 bases and J lost 4 bases. Germline assignment: CDR1 SGHRS and CDR2 YFSETQ. The CDR3 here is CASKVGTRGARETQYF. The CDR3 nucleotides are TGCGCCAGCAAAGTAGGGACTAGGGGGGCCAGAGAGACCCAGTACTTC.